The sequence of this T cell receptor (beta chain) was determined in a study of control samples from healthy donors and cancer patients. This clone was counted a few times. The table came from immunoSEQ multiplex PCR; TCRdb's copy has only in-frame clones and leaves some out. In the table there are fewer than 100,000 clones, roughly four fifths of which are singletons. The CDR3 has 12 amino acids. Trimming left V 7 bases short and J 3 bases short, with 10 bases between. Germline V CDR1 and CDR2: SQVTM, ANQGSEA. The clonotype comes from a man in his sixties in good health. The chain combines TRBV29-1 with TRBJ1-5; perhaps TRBD1 as D (6 bases). Source material: blood. CDR3 nucleotide sequence: TGCAGCGGTGGACAGCCCAATCAGCCCCAGCATTTT. Translating gives CSGGQPNQPQHF.